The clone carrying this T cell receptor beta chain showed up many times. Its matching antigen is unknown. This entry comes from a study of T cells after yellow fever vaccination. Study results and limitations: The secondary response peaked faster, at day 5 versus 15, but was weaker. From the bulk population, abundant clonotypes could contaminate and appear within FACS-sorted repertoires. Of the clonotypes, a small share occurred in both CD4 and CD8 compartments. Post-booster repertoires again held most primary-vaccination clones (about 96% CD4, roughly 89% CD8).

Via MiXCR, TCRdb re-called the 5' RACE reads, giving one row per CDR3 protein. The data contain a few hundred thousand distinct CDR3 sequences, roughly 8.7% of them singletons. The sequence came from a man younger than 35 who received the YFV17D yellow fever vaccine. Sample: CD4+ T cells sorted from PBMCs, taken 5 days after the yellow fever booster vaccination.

The CDR3 sequence: CASNFKGSSYEQYF. The CDR3 nucleotides read TGTGCCAGCAATTTTAAGGGGAGCTCCTACGAGCAGTACTTC. The V call is TRBV12-3 or TRBV12-4, the J call TRBJ2-7, with D perhaps TRBD1 or TRBD2 (5 bases each). The CDR3 is made up of 14 amino acids. V shed 7 bases and J shed 0 bases, with 13 bases lying between them.